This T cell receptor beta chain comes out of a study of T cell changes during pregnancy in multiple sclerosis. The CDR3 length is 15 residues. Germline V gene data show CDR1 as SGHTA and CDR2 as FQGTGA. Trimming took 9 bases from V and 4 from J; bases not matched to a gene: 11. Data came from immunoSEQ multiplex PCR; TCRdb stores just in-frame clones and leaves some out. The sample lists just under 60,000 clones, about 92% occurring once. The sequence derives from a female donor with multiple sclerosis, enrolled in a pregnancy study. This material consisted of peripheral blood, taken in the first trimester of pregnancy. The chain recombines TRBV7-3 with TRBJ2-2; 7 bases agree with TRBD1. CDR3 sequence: CASSTGNAFTGELFF. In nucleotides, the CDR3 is TGTGCCAGTTCGACAGGGAATGCTTTCACCGGGGAGCTGTTTTTT.